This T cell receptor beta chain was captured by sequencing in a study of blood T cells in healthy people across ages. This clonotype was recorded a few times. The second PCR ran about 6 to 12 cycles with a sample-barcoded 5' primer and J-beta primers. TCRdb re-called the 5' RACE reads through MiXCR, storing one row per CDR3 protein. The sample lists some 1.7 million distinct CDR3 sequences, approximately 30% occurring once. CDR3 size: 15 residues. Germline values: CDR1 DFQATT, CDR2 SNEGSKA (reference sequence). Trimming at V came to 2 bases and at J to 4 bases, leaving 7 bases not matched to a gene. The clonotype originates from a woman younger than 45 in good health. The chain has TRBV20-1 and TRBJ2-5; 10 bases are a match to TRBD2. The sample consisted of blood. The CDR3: CSARRPSGRGETQYF. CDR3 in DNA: TGCAGTGCTAGAAGGCCTAGCGGGAGAGGAGAGACCCAGTACTTC.